This T cell receptor beta chain stems from a study of blood T cell repertoires in COVID-19. At the level of the study: The origin of the acute and convalescent COVID-19 samples was the United States, Italy and Spain. Sample material is recorded as cDNA or gDNA derived from T cells, B-cell-depleted T cells, or PBMCs.

Per the authors' pipeline: Estimation of nucleated cell counts was performed using reference gene primer amplification. The assay was immunoSEQ multiplex PCR, and TCRdb's table has in-frame clones only and misses some. The DNA gave D and trimming, while V, J and clone size come from that table. In the table there are 100,000 to 150,000 clones, approximately 84% of which are singletons. The CDR3 consists of 15 residues. V trimming: 4 bases; J trimming: 8 bases; junction bases outside the gene matches: 11. The germline V gene has CDR1 SGHTS and CDR2 YDEGEE. This chain joins TRBV5-8 and TRBJ2-1, with TRBD1 matching 8 bases. The sequencing input was peripheral blood. The receptor's source is a woman in her sixties or seventies with acute or convalescent COVID-19. CDR3 in amino acids: CASSPGQGVWDEQFF. CDR3 in DNA: TGTGCCAGCAGCCCCGGACAGGGCGTTTGGGATGAGCAGTTCTTC.